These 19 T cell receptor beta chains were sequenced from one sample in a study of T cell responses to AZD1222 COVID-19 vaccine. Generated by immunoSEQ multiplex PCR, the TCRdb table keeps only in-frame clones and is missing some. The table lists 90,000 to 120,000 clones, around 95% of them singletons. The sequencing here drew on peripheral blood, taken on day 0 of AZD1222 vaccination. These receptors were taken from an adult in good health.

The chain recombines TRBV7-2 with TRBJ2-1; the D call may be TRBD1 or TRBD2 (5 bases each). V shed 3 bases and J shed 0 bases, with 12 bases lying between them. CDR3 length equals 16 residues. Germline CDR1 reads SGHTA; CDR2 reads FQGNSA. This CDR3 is CASSLTWGSSYNEQFF. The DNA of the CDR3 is TGTGCCAGCAGCTTGACGTGGGGGAGCTCCTACAATGAGCAGTTCTTC.

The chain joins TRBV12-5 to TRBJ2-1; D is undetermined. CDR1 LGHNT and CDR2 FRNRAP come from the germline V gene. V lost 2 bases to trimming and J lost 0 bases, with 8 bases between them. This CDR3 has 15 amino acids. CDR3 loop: CASGLWRFSYNEQFF. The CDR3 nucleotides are TGTGCTAGTGGTTTGTGGAGATTCTCCTACAATGAGCAGTTCTTC.

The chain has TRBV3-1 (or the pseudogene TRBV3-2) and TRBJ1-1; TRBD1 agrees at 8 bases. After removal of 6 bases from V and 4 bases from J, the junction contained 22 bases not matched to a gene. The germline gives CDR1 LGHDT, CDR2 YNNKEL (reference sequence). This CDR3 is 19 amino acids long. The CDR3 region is CASSRWSNAGTGSFTEAFF. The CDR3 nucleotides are TGTGCCAGCAGTCGGTGGAGTAATGCCGGGACAGGTTCGTTCACTGAAGCTTTCTTT.

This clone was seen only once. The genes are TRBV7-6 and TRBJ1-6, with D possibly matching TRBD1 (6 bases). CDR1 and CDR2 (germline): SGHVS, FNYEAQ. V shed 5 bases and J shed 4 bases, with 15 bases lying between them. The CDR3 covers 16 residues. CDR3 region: CASSDKEQGYNSPLHF. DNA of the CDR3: TGTGCCAGCAGCGACAAAGAACAGGGTTATAATTCACCCCTCCACTTT.

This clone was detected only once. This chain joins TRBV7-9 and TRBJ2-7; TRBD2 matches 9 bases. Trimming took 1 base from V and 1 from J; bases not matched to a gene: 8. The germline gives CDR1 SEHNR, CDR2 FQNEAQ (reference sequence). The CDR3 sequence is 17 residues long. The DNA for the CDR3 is TGTGCCAGCAGCTTAGTTCCGGTAGCGGGGGCGTCCTACGAGCAGTACTTC. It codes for CASSLVPVAGASYEQYF.

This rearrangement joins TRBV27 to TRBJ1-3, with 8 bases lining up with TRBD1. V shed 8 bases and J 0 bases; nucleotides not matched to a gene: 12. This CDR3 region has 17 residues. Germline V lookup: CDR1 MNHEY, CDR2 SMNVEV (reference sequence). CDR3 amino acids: CASRQGSASFSGNTIYF. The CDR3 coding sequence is TGTGCCAGCCGACAGGGGTCAGCTTCCTTCTCTGGAAACACCATATATTTT.

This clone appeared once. The CDR3 loop reads CASSQGGPAGGTEAFF. In DNA form, the CDR3 reads TGTGCCAGCAGCCAAGGGGGACCCGCGGGGGGCACTGAAGCTTTCTTT. The rearrangement joins TRBV3-1 (or the pseudogene TRBV3-2) to TRBJ1-1; D might be TRBD1 (5 bases). Germline CDR1 is LGHDT and CDR2 is YNNKEL (reference sequence). The CDR3 is 16 amino acids. V was pared by 1 base and J by 4 bases, with 16 bases between.

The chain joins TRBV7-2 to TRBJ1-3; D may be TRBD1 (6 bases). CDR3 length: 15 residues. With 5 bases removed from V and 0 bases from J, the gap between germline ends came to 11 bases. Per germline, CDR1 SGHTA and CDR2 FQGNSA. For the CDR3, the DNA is TGTGCCAGCAGCCAGGACAGATTCTCTGGAAACACCATATATTTT. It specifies CASSQDRFSGNTIYF.

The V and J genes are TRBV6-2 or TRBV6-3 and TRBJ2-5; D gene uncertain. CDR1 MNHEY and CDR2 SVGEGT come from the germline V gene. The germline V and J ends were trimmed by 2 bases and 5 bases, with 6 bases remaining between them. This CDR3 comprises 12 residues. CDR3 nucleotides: TGTGCCAGCAGTTACCCCTACGAGACCCAGTACTTC. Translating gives CASSYPYETQYF.

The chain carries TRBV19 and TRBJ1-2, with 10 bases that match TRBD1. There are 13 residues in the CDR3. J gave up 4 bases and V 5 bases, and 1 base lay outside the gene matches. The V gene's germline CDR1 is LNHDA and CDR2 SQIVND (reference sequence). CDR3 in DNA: TGTGCCAGTAGTGACAGGGGGCTCTATGGCTACACCTTC. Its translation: CASSDRGLYGYTF.

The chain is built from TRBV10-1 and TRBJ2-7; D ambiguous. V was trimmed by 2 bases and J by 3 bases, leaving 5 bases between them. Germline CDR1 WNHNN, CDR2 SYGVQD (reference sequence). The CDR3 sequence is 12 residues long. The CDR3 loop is CASSEGRYEQYF. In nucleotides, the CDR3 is TGCGCCAGCAGTGAGGGACGCTACGAGCAGTACTTC.

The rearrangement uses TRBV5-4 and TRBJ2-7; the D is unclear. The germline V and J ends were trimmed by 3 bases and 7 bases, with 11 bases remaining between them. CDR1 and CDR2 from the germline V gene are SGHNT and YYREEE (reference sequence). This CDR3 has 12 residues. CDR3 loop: CASSSLNGEQYF. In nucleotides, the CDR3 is TGTGCCAGCAGCTCTTTAAATGGGGAGCAGTACTTC.

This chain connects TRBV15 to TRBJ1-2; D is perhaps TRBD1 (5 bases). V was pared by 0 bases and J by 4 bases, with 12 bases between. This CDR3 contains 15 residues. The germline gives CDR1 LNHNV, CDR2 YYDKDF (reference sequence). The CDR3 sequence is CATSRDKRQGYGYTF. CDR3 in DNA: TGTGCCACCAGCAGAGATAAGAGGCAGGGCTATGGCTACACCTTC.

DNA of the CDR3: TGTGCCAGCAGCGTACAGGGTAGCTCCTACGAGCAGTACTTC. Amino acid sequence: CASSVQGSSYEQYF. This chain uses TRBV5-6 with TRBJ2-7, with a possible D match to TRBD1 (6 bases). CDR1 is SGHDT and CDR2 is YYEEEE in the germline V gene. The V end lost 4 bases, the J end lost 0 bases, and 11 bases lay between the germline ends. The CDR3 extends over 14 amino acids.

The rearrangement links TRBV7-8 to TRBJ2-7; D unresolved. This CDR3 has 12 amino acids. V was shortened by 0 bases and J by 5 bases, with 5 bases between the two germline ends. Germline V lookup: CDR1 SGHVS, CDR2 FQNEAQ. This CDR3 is CASSLALNEQYF. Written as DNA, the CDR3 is TGTGCCAGCAGCTTAGCGTTGAACGAGCAGTACTTC.

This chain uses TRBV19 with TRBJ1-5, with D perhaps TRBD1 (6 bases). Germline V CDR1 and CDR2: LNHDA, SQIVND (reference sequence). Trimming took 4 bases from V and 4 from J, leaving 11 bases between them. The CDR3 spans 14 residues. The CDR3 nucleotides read TGTGCCAGTAGTACAGGGGCAGGGAATCAGCCCCAGCATTTT. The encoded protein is CASSTGAGNQPQHF.

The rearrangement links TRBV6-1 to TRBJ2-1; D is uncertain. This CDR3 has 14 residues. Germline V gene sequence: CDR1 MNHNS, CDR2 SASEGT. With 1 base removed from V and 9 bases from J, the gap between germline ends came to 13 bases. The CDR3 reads CASSEGPVLSEQFF. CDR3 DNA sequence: TGTGCCAGCAGTGAAGGGCCGGTATTAAGTGAGCAGTTCTTC.

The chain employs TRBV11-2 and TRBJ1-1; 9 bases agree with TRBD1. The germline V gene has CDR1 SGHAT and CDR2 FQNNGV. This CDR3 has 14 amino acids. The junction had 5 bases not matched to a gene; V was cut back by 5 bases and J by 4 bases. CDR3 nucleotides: TGTGCCAGCAGCCATACGACAGGGGGCACTGAAGCTTTCTTT. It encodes CASSHTTGGTEAFF.

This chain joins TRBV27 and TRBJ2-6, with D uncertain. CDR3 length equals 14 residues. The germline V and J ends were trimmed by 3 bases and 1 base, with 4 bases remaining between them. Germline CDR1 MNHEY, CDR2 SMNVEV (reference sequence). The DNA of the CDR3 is TGTGCCAGCAGTTTGAGGTCTGGGGCCAACGTCCTGACTTTC. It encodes CASSLRSGANVLTF. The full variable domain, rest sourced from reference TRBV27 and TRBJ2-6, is EAQVTQNPRYLITVTGKKLTVTCSQNMNHEYMSWYRQDPGLGLRQIYYSMNVEVTDKGDVPEGYKVSRKEKRNFPLILESPSPNQTSLYFCASSLRSGANVLTFGAGSRLTVL.